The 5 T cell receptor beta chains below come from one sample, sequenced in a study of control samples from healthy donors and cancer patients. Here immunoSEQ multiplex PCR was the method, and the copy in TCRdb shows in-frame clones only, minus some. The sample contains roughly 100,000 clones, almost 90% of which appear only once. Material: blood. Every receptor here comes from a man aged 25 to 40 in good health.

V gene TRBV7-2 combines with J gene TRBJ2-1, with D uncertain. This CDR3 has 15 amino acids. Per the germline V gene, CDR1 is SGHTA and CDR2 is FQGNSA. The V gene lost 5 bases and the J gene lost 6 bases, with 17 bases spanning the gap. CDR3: CASSITPARTNEQFF. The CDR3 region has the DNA TGTGCCAGCAGCATAACCCCGGCGCGGACCAATGAGCAGTTCTTC.

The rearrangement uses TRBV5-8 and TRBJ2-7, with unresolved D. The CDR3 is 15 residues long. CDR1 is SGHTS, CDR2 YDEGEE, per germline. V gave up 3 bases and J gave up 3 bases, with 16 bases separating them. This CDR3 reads CASSYSHMKNYEQYF. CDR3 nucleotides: TGTGCCAGCAGCTATAGCCACATGAAAAACTACGAGCAGTACTTC.

The CDR3 DNA follows: TGTGCCAGCTCACCCCAGGGATACCAAGAGACCCAGTACTTC. Residues: CASSPQGYQETQYF. The rearrangement joins TRBV18 to TRBJ2-5; weak D call: TRBD1 (5 bases). This CDR3 has 14 residues. The germline CDR1 and CDR2 sequences are KGHSH and LQKENI. Trimming took off 3 bases at V and 0 bases at J, with 8 bases between the two ends.

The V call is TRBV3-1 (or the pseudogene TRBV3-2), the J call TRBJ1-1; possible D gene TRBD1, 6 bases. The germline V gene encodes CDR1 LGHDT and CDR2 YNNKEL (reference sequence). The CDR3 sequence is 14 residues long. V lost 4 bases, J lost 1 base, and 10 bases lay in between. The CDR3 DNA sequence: TGTGCCAGCAGCCGTGGACAGCCGAACACTGAAGCTTTCTTT. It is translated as CASSRGQPNTEAFF.

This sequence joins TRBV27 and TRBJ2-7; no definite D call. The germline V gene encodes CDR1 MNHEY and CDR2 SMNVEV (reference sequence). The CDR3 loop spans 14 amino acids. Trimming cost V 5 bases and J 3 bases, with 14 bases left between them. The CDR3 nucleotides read TGTGCCAGCAGTCAAGAATCGGCTCGCTACGAGCAGTACTTC. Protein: CASSQESARYEQYF.